These 23 T cell receptor beta chains came from one sample sequenced in a study of OX40 agonist ivuxolimab in advanced cancers. Libraries were prepared by immunoSEQ multiplex PCR; TCRdb keeps only in-frame clonotypes and omits some of them. The repertoire holds some 70,000 clones, with 80% to 95% as singletons. Sequenced material: CD4+ or CD8+ T cells sorted from blood, taken in a trial of the OX40 agonist ivuxolimab. These receptors all stem from an adult with an advanced solid tumor such as melanoma, head and neck, liver or kidney cancer.

The chain links TRBV30 to TRBJ2-5, with 10 bases aligning to TRBD1. Germline V gene sequence: CDR1 GTSNPN, CDR2 SVGIG (reference sequence). The CDR3 contains 13 residues. The J segment lost 7 bases and the V segment lost 0 bases, leaving 2 bases of the junction unmatched. The CDR3, as DNA: TGTGCCTGGAGTGTAGGGACAGGGGCGACCCAGTACTTC. Its translation: CAWSVGTGATQYF.

The sample holds one count of this clone. The chain couples TRBV4-2 to TRBJ2-7, with TRBD2 matching over 7 bases. The J segment lost 4 bases and the V segment lost 2 bases, leaving 8 bases of the junction unmatched. The CDR3 length is 15 residues. The V gene's germline CDR1 is LGHNA and CDR2 YNFKEQ. In nucleotides, the CDR3 is TGTGCCAGCAGCCAAACGGGGGGAGGGCCTTACGAGCAGTACTTC. The encoded protein is CASSQTGGGPYEQYF.

The V gene is TRBV4-1, the J gene TRBJ2-4; 10 nucleotides match TRBD1. The ends lost 5 bases at V and 6 bases at J; junction bases unmatched: 7. The CDR3 runs to 15 residues. CDR1 and CDR2 from the germline V gene are MGHRA and YSYEKL. The chain's CDR3 is CASSSRTGGGNIQYF. In nucleotides, the CDR3 is TGCGCCAGCAGCTCTCGGACAGGGGGAGGAAACATTCAGTACTTC.

This chain links TRBV6-1 with TRBJ2-6; 7 bases match TRBD1. This CDR3 comprises 18 residues. The germline CDR1 and CDR2 sequences are MNHNS and SASEGT. V lost 4 bases and J lost 0; bases outside the gene matches: 9. CDR3 loop: CASSAGQDRSSGANVLTF. DNA of the CDR3: TGTGCCAGCAGTGCCGGACAGGATAGAAGCTCTGGGGCCAACGTCCTGACTTTC.

The chain uses TRBV19 and TRBJ2-1, with 9 nucleotides matching TRBD2. The CDR3 extends over 16 amino acids. From germline, CDR1 is LNHDA and CDR2 SQIVND (reference sequence). Trimming removed 0 bases from V and 9 bases from J; junction bases left unmatched: 9. In nucleotides, the CDR3 is TGTGCCAGTAGTATAGAAGCGGGAGGCCGGACGGGTGAGCAGTTCTTC. Amino acids: CASSIEAGGRTGEQFF. Full variable domain (remainder filled in from reference TRBV19 and TRBJ2-1): DGGITQSPKYLFRKEGQNVTLSCEQNLNHDAMYWYRQDPGQGLRLIYYSQIVNDFQKGDIAEGYSVSREKKESFPLTVTSAQKNPTAFYLCASSIEAGGRTGEQFFGPGTRLTVL.

The V call is TRBV7-9, the J call TRBJ1-1; 9 bases are shared with TRBD1. The CDR3 sequence is 15 residues long. Germline V gene lookup returns CDR1 SEHNR and CDR2 FQNEAQ (reference sequence). V shed 5 bases, J shed 5 bases, and the junction held 9 bases outside the gene matches. The CDR3 region has the DNA TGTGCCAGCAGCACCGGACAGGGGATAAGAACTGAAGCTTTCTTT. Amino acid sequence: CASSTGQGIRTEAFF.

V gene TRBV5-1 combines with J gene TRBJ2-7; TRBD2 might be the D (6 bases). The CDR3 contains 14 residues. V lost 4 bases to trimming and J lost 3 bases, with 14 bases between them. Germline CDR1 reads SGHRS; CDR2 reads YFSETQ. CDR3 residues: CASSLGLDFYEQYF. CDR3 DNA sequence: TGCGCCAGCAGCCTGGGACTTGACTTCTACGAGCAGTACTTC.

This chain joins TRBV7-2 and TRBJ1-1, with a possible D match to TRBD1 (5 bases). In germline, CDR1 is SGHTA, CDR2 FQGNSA. V shed 4 bases and J shed 1 base, with 13 bases lying between them. This CDR3 is built from 15 residues. The CDR3 sequence is CASSSWDLRNTEAFF. The CDR3 nucleotides are TGTGCCAGCAGCTCCTGGGACTTAAGGAACACTGAAGCTTTCTTT.

The chain has TRBV30 and TRBJ2-2, with D possibly being TRBD1 (5 bases). Germline V lookup: CDR1 GTSNPN, CDR2 SVGIG (reference sequence). CDR3 length equals 15 residues. Deletions cut 1 base from V and 4 bases from J, with 13 bases between. The DNA for the CDR3 is TGTGCCTGGAGTGCTCGGCAGGGTCGCACCGGGGAGCTGTTTTTT. This gives the protein CAWSARQGRTGELFF.

This chain connects TRBV30 to TRBJ2-7; D could derive from TRBD1 or TRBD2 (5 bases each). V dropped 4 bases and J dropped 2 bases, with 12 bases sitting between them. CDR3 length equals 13 residues. The germline gives CDR1 GTSNPN, CDR2 SVGIG (reference sequence). The DNA for the CDR3 is TGTGCCTGGAAAGGGACGCGCACCTACGAGCAGTACTTC. Amino acid sequence: CAWKGTRTYEQYF.

This sequence joins TRBV6-5 and TRBJ2-1, with unresolved D. This CDR3 has 14 residues. Germline loops: CDR1 MNHEY, CDR2 SVGAGI. V was pared by 0 bases and J by 4 bases, with 7 bases between. The CDR3 nucleotides read TGTGCCAGCAGTTACTCTGGCGGTTACAATGAGCAGTTCTTC. It specifies CASSYSGGYNEQFF.

This clone has a single count. V gene TRBV19 combines with J gene TRBJ2-7; TRBD2 aligns across 7 bases. J was trimmed by 3 bases and V by 3 bases; bases with no gene match: 5. This CDR3 is 14 amino acids long. Germline loops: CDR1 LNHDA, CDR2 SQIVND (reference sequence). In nucleotides, the CDR3 is TGTGCCAGTAGTATTTCGCTAGCGGTCTACGAGCAGTACTTC. Amino acid sequence: CASSISLAVYEQYF.

With respect to this clone: Within the sample, other DNA sequences also encode this same CDR3. The chain combines TRBV18 with TRBJ1-1, with D unclear. Trimming took 3 bases from V and 8 from J, leaving 13 bases between them. Germline V gene data show CDR1 as KGHSH and CDR2 as LQKENI. CDR3 length: 13 amino acids. CDR3 protein: CASSPGGETEAFF. CDR3 bases: TGTGCCAGCTCACCCGGTGGGGAAACCGAAGCTTTCTTT.

CDR3 coding DNA: TGTGCCAGCAGTTTAAACGGGGGTCGGCAAGAGACCCAGTACTTC. It specifies CASSLNGGRQETQYF. The genes are TRBV28 and TRBJ2-5, with D perhaps matching TRBD2 (6 bases). V was cut by 2 bases and J by 2 bases, with 12 bases left in between. Germline V gene data show CDR1 as MDHEN and CDR2 as SYDVKM. The CDR3 length is 15 residues.

The V call is TRBV18, the J call TRBJ2-1, with D unresolved. The V gene's germline CDR1 is KGHSH and CDR2 LQKENI. The CDR3 is 15 residues long. Trimming took 3 bases from V and 0 from J, leaving 9 bases between them. Written as DNA, the CDR3 is TGTGCCAGCTCACCGGCAGAGAGCTCCTACAATGAGCAGTTCTTC. The encoded protein is CASSPAESSYNEQFF.

The rearrangement links TRBV5-1 to TRBJ2-2; 10 nucleotides line up with TRBD1. J gave up 5 bases and V 4 bases, and 2 bases lay outside the gene matches. The CDR3 totals 14 residues. Germline CDR1 is SGHRS and CDR2 is YFSETQ. This chain's CDR3 is CASSTGQGTGELFF. CDR3 bases: TGCGCCAGCAGCACGGGACAGGGGACCGGGGAGCTGTTTTTT.

The chain is built from TRBV18 and TRBJ1-2, with 10 bases identical to TRBD1. This CDR3 is built from 14 residues. CDR1 KGHSH and CDR2 LQKENI come from the germline V gene. V trimming: 2 bases; J trimming: 7 bases; junction bases outside the gene matches: 4. The CDR3 DNA is TGTGCCAGCTCACCAGACAGGGGGCGCCGTGGCTACACCTTC. Translating it yields CASSPDRGRRGYTF.

This chain links TRBV29-1 with TRBJ2-1; D not resolved. Germline V gives CDR1 SQVTM, CDR2 ANQGSEA. This CDR3 is 11 amino acids long. V was cut by 4 bases and J by 3 bases, with 4 bases left in between. The CDR3 here is CSVGGYNEQFF. CDR3 coding DNA: TGCAGCGTTGGTGGCTACAATGAGCAGTTCTTC.

This chain joins TRBV7-8 and TRBJ1-2; D unresolved. The V end lost 4 bases, the J end lost 3 bases, and 12 bases lay between the germline ends. Germline-derived CDR1 and CDR2 are SGHVS and FQNEAQ. The CDR3 totals 14 residues. In DNA form, the CDR3 reads TGTGCCAGCAGCTCTTCCGCCAGCTACTATGGCTACACCTTC. It translates to CASSSSASYYGYTF.

The CDR3 here is CASSWTGEALEQYF. CDR3 DNA: TGCGCCAGCAGCTGGACAGGGGAGGCTCTCGAGCAGTACTTC. This chain joins TRBV5-1 and TRBJ2-7; 9 bases are shared with TRBD1. J was trimmed by 6 bases and V by 3 bases; bases with no gene match: 7. The CDR3 is 14 amino acids. Germline-derived CDR1 and CDR2 are SGHRS and YFSETQ.

The chain joins TRBV5-4 to TRBJ2-6, with no clear D. Germline V CDR1 and CDR2: SGHNT, YYREEE (reference sequence). The V end was cut by 0 bases, the J end by 2 bases, with 6 bases between. The CDR3 extends over 15 amino acids. The CDR3 protein is CASSLVATGANVLTF. The CDR3 DNA reads TGTGCCAGCAGCTTGGTGGCAACTGGGGCCAACGTCCTGACTTTC.

The J gene is TRBJ1-1, the V gene TRBV6-5, with TRBD1 matching 8 bases. The V gene end was trimmed by 5 bases and the J gene end by 5 bases; junction bases not matched to a gene: 7. Looked up from germline, CDR1 is MNHEY and CDR2 is SVGAGI. This CDR3 has 14 residues. This chain's CDR3 is CASSPRTGQTEAFF. DNA of the CDR3: TGTGCCAGCAGTCCTCGGACAGGGCAGACTGAAGCTTTCTTT.

The chain couples TRBV18 to TRBJ2-2; the D is unclear. CDR3 size: 14 residues. V shed 6 bases and J shed 3 bases, with 11 bases lying between them. Germline V gene lookup returns CDR1 KGHSH and CDR2 LQKENI. This CDR3 is CASSPRTDTGELFF. The CDR3 DNA reads TGTGCCAGCTCCCCCAGGACCGACACCGGGGAGCTGTTTTTT.